This T cell receptor (beta chain) was found in a study of blood T cells in healthy people across ages. The table lists this clonotype with many counts. Germline V gene data show CDR1 as SGDLS and CDR2 as YYNGEE. This CDR3 comprises 14 residues. The ends lost 4 bases at V and 8 bases at J; junction bases unmatched: 10. Together with a sample-barcoded 5' primer, a J-beta primer mix was included in a second PCR lasting about 6 to 12 cycles. TCRdb recomputed calls from the 5' RACE reads with MiXCR, one row per CDR3 protein. Counted here are roughly 700,000 distinct CDR3 sequences, roughly 50% occurring once; the ten biggest clones make up around 32%.

The specimen sequenced was blood. The rearrangement uses TRBV9 and TRBJ1-2; 8 nucleotides align to TRBD1. The clonotype originates from an older woman in good health. The DNA of the CDR3 is TGTGCCAGCAGCAACGACAGGGGAGCTCGCGGCTACACCTTC. It translates to CASSNDRGARGYTF.